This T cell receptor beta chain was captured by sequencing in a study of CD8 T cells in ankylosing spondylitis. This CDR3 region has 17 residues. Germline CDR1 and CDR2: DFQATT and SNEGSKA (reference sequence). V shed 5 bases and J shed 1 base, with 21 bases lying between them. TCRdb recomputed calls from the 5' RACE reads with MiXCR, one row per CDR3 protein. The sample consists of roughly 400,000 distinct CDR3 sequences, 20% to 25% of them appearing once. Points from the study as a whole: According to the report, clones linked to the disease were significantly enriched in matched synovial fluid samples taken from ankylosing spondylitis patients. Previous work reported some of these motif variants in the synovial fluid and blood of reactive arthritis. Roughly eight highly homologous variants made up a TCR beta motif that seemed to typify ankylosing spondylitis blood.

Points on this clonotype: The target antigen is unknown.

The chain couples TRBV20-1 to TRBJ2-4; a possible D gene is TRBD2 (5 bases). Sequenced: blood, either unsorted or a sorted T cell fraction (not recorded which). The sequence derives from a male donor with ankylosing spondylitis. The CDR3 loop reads CSALASTLIMAKNIQYF. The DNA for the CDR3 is TGCAGTGCTTTGGCTAGCACCCTCATTATGGCCAAAAACATTCAGTACTTC.